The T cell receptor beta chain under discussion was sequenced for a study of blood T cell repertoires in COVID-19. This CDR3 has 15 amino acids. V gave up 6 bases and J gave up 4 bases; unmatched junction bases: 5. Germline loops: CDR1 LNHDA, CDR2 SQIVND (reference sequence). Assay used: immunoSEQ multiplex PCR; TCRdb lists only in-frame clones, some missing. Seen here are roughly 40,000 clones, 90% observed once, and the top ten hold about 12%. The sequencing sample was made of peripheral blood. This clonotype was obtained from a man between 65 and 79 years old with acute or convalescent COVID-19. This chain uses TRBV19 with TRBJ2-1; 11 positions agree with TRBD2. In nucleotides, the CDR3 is TGTGCCAGTAGGCCAGGGACTAGCGGATACAATGAGCAGTTCTTC. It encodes CASRPGTSGYNEQFF.